This T cell receptor (beta chain) was documented in a study of blood T cell repertoires in COVID-19. Across the study: From T cells, B-cell-depleted T cells, or PBMCs came the material, which was cDNA or gDNA.

Losses at the gene ends were 4 bases for V and 1 base for J; bases not matched to a gene: 9. The CDR3 consists of 17 residues. Germline V gene sequence: CDR1 LGHDT, CDR2 YNNKEL (reference sequence). Authors' methods: Amplification with reference gene primers provided the estimates of nucleated cell counts. Clones were read by immunoSEQ multiplex PCR, and TCRdb kept only the in-frame ones, dropping some. Clone size and V and J calls were adopted from that table, with D and trimming inferred from the DNA. The repertoire includes over 200,000 clones, around 90% of them detected once, and 0.7% to 0.85% sits in the top ten. Patients from Seattle were sampled longitudinally, starting during active infection.

This TCR derives from a man between 60 and 70 years old with COVID-19, enrolled during active disease. The V call is TRBV3-1 (or the pseudogene TRBV3-2), the J call TRBJ1-1; 10 bases agree with TRBD1. Specimen: peripheral blood. The CDR3 region has the DNA TGTGCCAGCAGCCTGTTGACAGGGGGCTTAGCGAACACTGAAGCTTTCTTT. It is translated as CASSLLTGGLANTEAFF.